This T cell receptor (beta chain) was identified during a study of T cell responses to AZD1222 COVID-19 vaccine (dated by TCRdb to the early 2020s). Some background on the complete study: AZD1222 recipients with second doses at about 4 weeks or about 12 weeks were pooled, because spike-specific TCR depth and breadth did not differ between schedules. Enrollment into the trials was organized by age into subgroups of 18-55, 56-69 and 70-plus years, and those subgroups contained roughly 150, 30 and 60 TCR-sequenced participants, respectively. TCR sequencing covered 233 trial participants: about 210 given two doses of AZD1222 and 26 given two doses of MenACWY control vaccine.

Per the publication, the time point label means: baseline before first vaccination. Vaccinee samples came from UK trials COV001 and COV002, including a single-blind randomized controlled phase 2/3 trial of AZD1222 (ChAdOx1 nCoV-19) in healthy adults. For TCRbeta chain sequencing, PBMC samples were collected from trial participants at day 0 and at day 28 after the second dose. As encoded in the germline V gene, CDR1 is SGHTS while CDR2 is YDEGEE. Trimming takes 0 bases from V and 0 bases from J, and the germline ends sit 9 bases apart. The cysteine opens and the phenylalanine closes a CDR3 of 16 amino acids. Only CDR3 DNA is held: 48 bases, read in frame from base 1. The CDR3 regions of human TCRbeta chains were analyzed by immunosequencing. Turning to the authors' computational methods: TCRs in the repertoires were compared against a reference library of SARS-CoV-2-specific TCRs that had been generated with the MIRA antigen-specificity platform. Breadth was defined as the fraction of unique TCRs that were SARS-CoV-2-associated. Depth was defined as the fraction of total T cells that were SARS-CoV-2-associated. Using the MIRA data, each spike-specific TCR was mapped to the spike region that the TCR reacts to and placed in a CD4 or CD8 class. Log10-transformed breadth and depth values were compared by one-way ANOVA with Sidak's multiple comparisons tests. TCRdb took over this immuneACCESS table, retaining in-frame rearrangements with V and J assigned. Such tables are incomplete; in checked studies, under half of the missing clones stem from an unresolved V gene, and the remainder is unexplained. V, J and clone size are taken as reported in that table, and D and trimming were inferred from the DNA itself. This sample lists 100,000 to 150,000 clones; about nine tenths were detected once. The top ten clonotypes cover 6.9% of the sample.

Points the paper makes about the study in general: Reportedly, almost half of the unique spike-specific TCRs recognized epitopes lying outside the regions that are mutated in the B.1.351 and B.1.1.7 variants. Conclusions about previously exposed vaccinees are limited, since just six or seven AZD1222 recipients were seropositive for SARS-CoV-2 at baseline. Because no day 14 peak-response samples were available, the repertoires could be characterized only after the peak T cell response. The whole spike protein was spanned by vaccine-associated CD4 TCRs, and dominant responses were seen in regions 160-218 and 743-854. In the small 56-69-year group, the increase in depth fell short of significance, most likely because of low power. A significant rise in spike-specific TCR breadth and depth was observed after two AZD1222 doses relative to day 0 and relative to MenACWY recipients. Participants were mostly white British, with more females than males. The authors suggested clonal diversity may have been underestimated.

For this clone: The antigen it binds to is not known. No base quality values were provided; no much bigger clone lies one nucleotide off.

The receptor was derived from an adult in good health. The source was peripheral blood, collected on day 0 of AZD1222 vaccination. The chain links TRBV5-8 with TRBJ2-2, with no reliable assignment of the D segment. This receptor has the CDR3 CASSLVVRPNTGELFF. The DNA reads as follows: TGTGCCAGCAGCTTGGTGGTACGGCCGAACACCGGGGAGCTGTTTTTT.